The sequence of this T cell receptor beta chain was determined in a study of blood T cell repertoires in COVID-19. The overall study: Acute and convalescent COVID-19 samples came from the United States, Italy and Spain. PBMCs, B-cell-depleted T cells, or T cells provided the cDNA or gDNA that made up the material.

V was shortened by 2 bases and J by 7 bases, with 11 bases between the two germline ends. The CDR3 spans 13 residues. Per the germline V gene, CDR1 is SGHTA and CDR2 is FQGNSA. Under the authors' procedure: Estimation of nucleated cell counts was performed using reference gene primer amplification. Clones were sequenced by immunoSEQ multiplex PCR, and TCRdb holds only the in-frame ones, with some missing. That table gives V, J and clone size, and the DNA gave D and trimming. The sample gives approximately 94,000 clones, more than 70% of which show up once; approximately 4.8% is in the top ten. This sequence joins TRBV7-2 and TRBJ2-5; a possible D gene is TRBD2 (6 bases). The clonotype comes from a woman older than 75 with active COVID-19. Sequenced sample: peripheral blood. CDR3 region: CASSLMQGGTQYF. CDR3 DNA: TGTGCCAGCAGCTTAATGCAGGGAGGGACCCAGTACTTC.